A single sample is the source of the 16 T cell receptor beta chains below, sequenced in a study of cytomegalovirus exposure and HLA in healthy donors (dated by TCRdb to 2016 to 2017). Library creation used the immunoSEQ multiplex PCR assay. For the multiplex PCR, a mixture combining 60 forward primers for TCR Vbeta segments and 13 reverse primers for TCR Jbeta segments was used. The table comes from immuneACCESS by way of TCRdb, which keeps in-frame sequences with V and J called. Part of the clones is missing from these tables; in studies checked, under half for an unresolved V gene and the rest for unknown reasons. This sample holds around 130,000 clones; approximately 70% were observed only once. The top ten constitute roughly 2.7% of the sample. The specimen was PBMCs. These receptors were taken from a woman aged 55-75 years in good health and CMV-seropositive.

This rearrangement joins TRBV7-9 to TRBJ1-5; D call uncertain. CDR1 is SEHNR, CDR2 FQNEAQ, per germline (reference sequence). The V and J ends lost 1 base and 1 base respectively, with 14 bases between them. The CDR3 is 17 residues long. CDR3: CASSLEPPSGSNQPQHF. The CDR3 DNA reads TGTGCCAGCAGCTTAGAACCCCCGTCCGGGAGCAATCAGCCCCAGCATTTT.

This sequence joins TRBV5-1 and TRBJ2-7; perhaps TRBD1 as D (6 bases). V was shortened by 0 bases and J by 0 bases, with 13 bases between the two germline ends. The CDR3 covers 16 residues. Germline CDR1 SGHRS, CDR2 YFSETQ. The CDR3 coding sequence is TGCGCCAGCAGCTTGGATACTGGACAGCCCTCCTACGAGCAGTACTTC. It encodes CASSLDTGQPSYEQYF.

The J gene is TRBJ2-5, the V gene TRBV5-4; TRBD2 matches 8 bases. V gave up 9 bases and J gave up 4 bases; unmatched junction bases: 11. CDR1 is SGHNT, CDR2 YYREEE, per germline (reference sequence). The CDR3 is made up of 14 amino acids. The CDR3 here is CATTSGGPAETQYF. Written as DNA, the CDR3 is TGTGCCACCACGTCGGGGGGGCCGGCAGAGACCCAGTACTTC.

The J gene is TRBJ2-5, the V gene TRBV5-1; 9 positions agree with TRBD2. The CDR3 length is 15 residues. From germline, CDR1 is SGHRS and CDR2 YFSETQ. V shed 0 bases and J 5 bases; nucleotides not matched to a gene: 5. CDR3 coding DNA: TGCGCCAGCAGCTTGGCCGGCGGGGGGGCTGAGACCCAGTACTTC. Translated, it gives CASSLAGGGAETQYF.

The CDR3 nucleotides read TGTGCCAGTAGTTTCTTACTAGTGGGTGACTACAATGAGCAGTTCTTC. Translated: CASSFLLVGDYNEQFF. The V gene is TRBV19, the J gene TRBJ2-1; possible D gene TRBD2, 5 bases. This CDR3 contains 16 residues. Trimming shortened V by 5 bases and J by 3 bases, and 17 bases separated the two germline ends. Germline CDR1 reads LNHDA; CDR2 reads SQIVND (reference sequence). Variable domain in full (rest from reference TRBV19 and TRBJ2-1): DGGITQSPKYLFRKEGQNVTLSCEQNLNHDAMYWYRQDPGQGLRLIYYSQIVNDFQKGDIAEGYSVSREKKESFPLTVTSAQKNPTAFYLCASSFLLVGDYNEQFFGPGTRLTVL.

The chain links TRBV7-2 to TRBJ2-3; D gene unclear. Germline CDR1 is SGHTA and CDR2 is FQGNSA. The germline V and J ends were trimmed by 3 bases and 0 bases, with 10 bases remaining between them. The CDR3 totals 15 residues. Here the CDR3 DNA reads TGTGCCAGCAGCTTTGGGCCACGAAGCACAGATACGCAGTATTTT. This gives the protein CASSFGPRSTDTQYF. Looking up the rest from reference TRBV7-2 and TRBJ2-3 gives the full variable domain: GAGVSQSPSNKVTEKGKDVELRCDPISGHTALYWYRQSLGQGLEFLIYFQGNSAPDKSGLPSDRFSAERTGGSVSTLTIQRTQQEDSAVYLCASSFGPRSTDTQYFGPGTRLTVL.

The V call is TRBV7-9, the J call TRBJ1-5, with D perhaps TRBD1 (5 bases). The germline gives CDR1 SEHNR, CDR2 FQNEAQ (reference sequence). With 1 base removed from V and 3 bases from J, the gap between germline ends came to 7 bases. This CDR3 is built from 14 residues. The CDR3 protein is CASSLEGSNQPQHF. The CDR3 nucleotides are TGTGCCAGCAGCTTAGAGGGGTCCAATCAGCCCCAGCATTTT.

This chain joins TRBV7-9 and TRBJ1-2; D possibly corresponds to TRBD1 (5 bases). CDR1 is SEHNR and CDR2 is FQNEAQ in the germline V gene (reference sequence). The CDR3 extends over 14 amino acids. V dropped 5 bases and J dropped 6 bases, with 16 bases sitting between them. This chain's CDR3 is CASSPQGQGNGYTF. CDR3 DNA sequence: TGTGCCAGCAGCCCCCAAGGGCAGGGAAATGGCTACACCTTC.

This clone was found a few times. The gene calls are TRBV29-1 and TRBJ2-7; 9 nucleotides align to TRBD1. Germline CDR1 SQVTM, CDR2 ANQGSEA. With V trimmed by 0 bases and J by 4 bases, 16 bases remained unmatched. The CDR3 loop spans 18 amino acids. The CDR3 protein is CSVEEGTRLGQGTYEQYF. DNA of the CDR3: TGCAGCGTTGAAGAGGGGACCCGGTTGGGACAGGGAACGTACGAGCAGTACTTC.

The gene calls are TRBV7-6 and TRBJ2-1; 7 positions match TRBD1. This CDR3 has 16 residues. The germline V gene encodes CDR1 SGHVS and CDR2 FNYEAQ. J gave up 0 bases and V 3 bases, and 5 bases lay outside the gene matches. The CDR3 coding sequence is TGTGCCAGCAGCTTGGGACAGAGATACTCCTACAATGAGCAGTTCTTC. It yields the protein CASSLGQRYSYNEQFF.

The chain joins TRBV25-1 to TRBJ2-3, with 12 bases that match TRBD2. The length of the CDR3 is 17 residues. The trim removed 5 bases at V and 5 bases at J, leaving 11 bases unmatched. From germline, CDR1 is MGHDK and CDR2 SYGVNS. CDR3 sequence reads: CASSTSLTSGGVDTQYF. The CDR3 region has the DNA TGTGCCAGCAGTACCTCATTGACTAGCGGGGGAGTAGATACGCAGTATTTT. Drawing the rest from reference TRBV25-1 and TRBJ2-3, the complete variable domain is EADIYQTPRYLVIGTGKKITLECSQTMGHDKMYWYQQDPGMELHLIHYSYGVNSTEKGDLSSESTVSRIRTEHFPLTLESARPSHTSQYLCASSTSLTSGGVDTQYFGPGTRLTVL.

This clone was detected a few times. The chain has TRBV19 and TRBJ2-7; 7 bases fit TRBD1. Germline V lookup: CDR1 LNHDA, CDR2 SQIVND (reference sequence). V gave up 1 base and J gave up 2 bases; unmatched junction bases: 8. CDR3 size: 16 residues. The chain's CDR3 is CASSIAFSGGPYEQYF. The CDR3 DNA reads as TGTGCCAGTAGTATAGCCTTTTCAGGGGGACCCTACGAGCAGTACTTC.

The V call is TRBV2, the J call TRBJ1-1; TRBD1 might be the D (5 bases). CDR3 length equals 15 residues. Germline-derived CDR1 and CDR2 are SNHLY and FYNNEI. The ends were cut back, 0 bases at V and 1 base at J, with 9 bases in the middle. In DNA form, the CDR3 reads TGTGCCAGCAGTGAAGCGCTAGGGGAGAACACTGAAGCTTTCTTT. This codes for CASSEALGENTEAFF.

The V call is TRBV15, the J call TRBJ1-5, with TRBD1 matching over 9 bases. V lost 3 bases, J lost 5 bases, and 2 bases stayed unmatched. The germline V gene encodes CDR1 LNHNV and CDR2 YYDKDF (reference sequence). This CDR3 is built from 14 residues. CDR3: CATSRDRGYQPQHF. CDR3 nucleotides: TGTGCCACCAGCAGGGACAGGGGCTATCAGCCCCAGCATTTT.

The genes are TRBV19 and TRBJ1-2; 7 bases align to TRBD1. V was clipped by 7 bases and J by 8 bases; unmatched bases: 22. Germline V gene data show CDR1 as LNHDA and CDR2 as SQIVND (reference sequence). The CDR3 loop spans 17 amino acids. The CDR3 sequence is CASTILGGYSGGHGYTF. The DNA of the CDR3 is TGTGCCAGTACCATACTTGGCGGGTACTCAGGGGGTCACGGCTACACCTTC.

V gene TRBV6-1 combines with J gene TRBJ1-4; 10 nucleotides align to TRBD1. The CDR3 runs to 14 residues. V gave up 6 bases and J gave up 5 bases; unmatched junction bases: 3. Germline lookup yields CDR1 MNHNS and CDR2 SASEGT. The CDR3: CASRLTGGNEKLFF. In DNA form, the CDR3 reads TGTGCCAGCAGATTGACAGGGGGCAATGAAAAACTGTTTTTT.